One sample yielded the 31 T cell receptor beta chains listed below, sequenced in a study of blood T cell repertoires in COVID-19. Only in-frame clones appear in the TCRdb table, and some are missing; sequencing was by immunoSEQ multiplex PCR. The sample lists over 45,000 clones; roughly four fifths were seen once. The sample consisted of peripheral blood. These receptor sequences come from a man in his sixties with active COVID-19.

CDR3 residues: CASSPRSGVNTGELFF. CDR3 nucleotides: TGTGCCAGCAGCCCTCGTTCGGGGGTCAACACCGGGGAGCTGTTTTTT. The chain is built from TRBV7-9 and TRBJ2-2; tentative D call: TRBD2 (6 bases). Per germline, CDR1 SEHNR and CDR2 FQNEAQ (reference sequence). The CDR3 contains 16 residues. V lost 5 bases to trimming and J lost 2 bases, with 15 bases between them. The whole variable domain, remainder taken from reference TRBV7-9 and TRBJ2-2, is DTGVSQNPRHKITKRGQNVTFRCDPISEHNRLYWYRQTLGQGPEFLTYFQNEAQLEKSRLLSDRFSAERPKGSFSTLEIQRTEQGDSAMYLCASSPRSGVNTGELFFGEGSRLTVL.

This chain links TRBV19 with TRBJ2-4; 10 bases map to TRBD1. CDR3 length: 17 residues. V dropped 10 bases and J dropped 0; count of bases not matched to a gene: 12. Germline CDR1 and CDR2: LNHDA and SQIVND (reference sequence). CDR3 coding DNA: TGTGCCACCGGACCCGGGACAGGGGAGCTAGCCAAAAACATTCAGTACTTC. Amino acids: CATGPGTGELAKNIQYF.

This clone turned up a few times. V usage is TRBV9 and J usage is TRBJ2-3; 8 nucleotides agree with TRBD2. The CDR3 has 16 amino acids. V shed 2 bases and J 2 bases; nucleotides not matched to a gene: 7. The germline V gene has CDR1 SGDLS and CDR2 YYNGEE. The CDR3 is CASSVSAGRATDTQYF. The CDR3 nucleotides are TGTGCCAGCAGCGTTTCTGCCGGGAGGGCCACAGATACGCAGTATTTT.

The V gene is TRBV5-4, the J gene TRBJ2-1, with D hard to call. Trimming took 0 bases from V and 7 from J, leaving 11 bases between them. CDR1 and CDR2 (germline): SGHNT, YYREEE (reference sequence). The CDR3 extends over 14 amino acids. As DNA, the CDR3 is TGTGCCAGCAGCTTGGCTATTCTAGTGAATGAGCAGTTCTTC. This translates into CASSLAILVNEQFF.

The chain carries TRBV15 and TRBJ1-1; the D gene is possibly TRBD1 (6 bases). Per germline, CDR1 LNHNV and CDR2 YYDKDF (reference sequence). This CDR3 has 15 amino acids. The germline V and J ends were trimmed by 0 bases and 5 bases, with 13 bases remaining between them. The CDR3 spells CATSREYRVGTEAFF. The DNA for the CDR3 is TGTGCCACCAGCAGAGAGTACAGGGTCGGTACTGAAGCTTTCTTT.

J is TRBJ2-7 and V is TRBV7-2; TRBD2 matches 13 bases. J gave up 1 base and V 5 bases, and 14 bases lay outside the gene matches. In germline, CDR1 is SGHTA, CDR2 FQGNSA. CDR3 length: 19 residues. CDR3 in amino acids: CASSIPRTSGGAPSYEQYF. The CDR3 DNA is TGTGCCAGCAGCATCCCTCGAACTAGCGGGGGGGCCCCTTCCTACGAGCAGTACTTC. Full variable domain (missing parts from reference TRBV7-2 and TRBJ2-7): GAGVSQSPSNKVTEKGKDVELRCDPISGHTALYWYRQSLGQGLEFLIYFQGNSAPDKSGLPSDRFSAERTGGSVSTLTIQRTQQEDSAVYLCASSIPRTSGGAPSYEQYFGPGTRLTVT.

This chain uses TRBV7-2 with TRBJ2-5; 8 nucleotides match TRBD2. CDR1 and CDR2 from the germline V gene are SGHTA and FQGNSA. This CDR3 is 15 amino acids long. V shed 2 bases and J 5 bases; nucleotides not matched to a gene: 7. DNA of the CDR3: TGTGCCAGCAGCTTATCGGGACTAGGGGGGGAGACCCAGTACTTC. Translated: CASSLSGLGGETQYF.

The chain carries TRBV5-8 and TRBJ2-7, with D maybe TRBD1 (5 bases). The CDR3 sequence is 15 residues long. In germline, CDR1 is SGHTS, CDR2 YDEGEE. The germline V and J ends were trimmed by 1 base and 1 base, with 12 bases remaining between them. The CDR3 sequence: CASSLYGAASYEQYF. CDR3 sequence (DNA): TGTGCCAGCAGCTTGTATGGGGCAGCGTCCTACGAGCAGTACTTC.

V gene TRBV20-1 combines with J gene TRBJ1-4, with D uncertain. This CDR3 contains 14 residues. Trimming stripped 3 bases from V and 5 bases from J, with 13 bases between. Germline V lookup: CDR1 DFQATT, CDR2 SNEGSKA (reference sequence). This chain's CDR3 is CSASINRLNEKLFF. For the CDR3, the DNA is TGCAGTGCTAGTATTAACAGATTGAATGAAAAACTGTTTTTT.

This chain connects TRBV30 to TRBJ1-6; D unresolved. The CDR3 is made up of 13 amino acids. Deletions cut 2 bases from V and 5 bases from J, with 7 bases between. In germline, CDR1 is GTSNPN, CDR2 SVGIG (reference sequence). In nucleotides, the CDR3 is TGTGCCTGGAGTTCGGGTGATAATTCACCCCTCCACTTT. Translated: CAWSSGDNSPLHF.

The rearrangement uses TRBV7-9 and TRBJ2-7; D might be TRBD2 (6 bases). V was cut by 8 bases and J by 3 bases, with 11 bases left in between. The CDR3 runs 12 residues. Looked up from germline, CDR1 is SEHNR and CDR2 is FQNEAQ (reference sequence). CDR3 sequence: CASATGVYEQYF. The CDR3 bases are TGTGCCAGCGCAACGGGGGTCTACGAGCAGTACTTC.

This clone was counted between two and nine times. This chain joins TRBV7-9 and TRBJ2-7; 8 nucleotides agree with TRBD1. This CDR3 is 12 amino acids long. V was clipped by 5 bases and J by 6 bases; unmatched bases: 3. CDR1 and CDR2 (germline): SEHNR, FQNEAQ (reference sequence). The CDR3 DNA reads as TGTGCCAGCAGCCCGGACAGGGTCGAGCAGTACTTC. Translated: CASSPDRVEQYF.

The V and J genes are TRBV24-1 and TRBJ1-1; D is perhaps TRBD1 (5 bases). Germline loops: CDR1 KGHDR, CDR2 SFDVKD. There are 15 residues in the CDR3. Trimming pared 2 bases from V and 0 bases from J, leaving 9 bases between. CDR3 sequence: CATSDSGTLNTEAFF. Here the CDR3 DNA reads TGTGCCACCAGTGATTCCGGGACTTTGAACACTGAAGCTTTCTTT.

The CDR3 sequence is CASRKPGGSDTQYF. DNA of the CDR3: TGCGCCAGCAGGAAGCCGGGAGGGAGTGATACGCAGTATTTT. The chain links TRBV4-1 to TRBJ2-3; TRBD2 matches at 8 bases. This CDR3 is built from 14 residues. Trimming cost V 6 bases and J 6 bases; bases outside gene matches: 8. The germline V gene has CDR1 MGHRA and CDR2 YSYEKL.

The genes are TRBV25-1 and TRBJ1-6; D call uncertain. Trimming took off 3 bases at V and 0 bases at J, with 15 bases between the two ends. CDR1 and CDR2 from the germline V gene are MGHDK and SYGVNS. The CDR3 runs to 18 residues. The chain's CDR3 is CASSDGPTASSYNSPLHF. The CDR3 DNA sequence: TGTGCCAGCAGTGATGGGCCGACCGCCAGCTCCTATAATTCACCCCTCCACTTT. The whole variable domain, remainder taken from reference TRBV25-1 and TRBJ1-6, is EADIYQTPRYLVIGTGKKITLECSQTMGHDKMYWYQQDPGMELHLIHYSYGVNSTEKGDLSSESTVSRIRTEHFPLTLESARPSHTSQYLCASSDGPTASSYNSPLHFGNGTRLTVT.

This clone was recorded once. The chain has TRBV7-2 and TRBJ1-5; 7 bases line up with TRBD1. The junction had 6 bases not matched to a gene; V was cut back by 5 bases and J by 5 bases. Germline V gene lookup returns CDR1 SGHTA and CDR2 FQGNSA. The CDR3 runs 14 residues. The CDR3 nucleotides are TGTGCCAGCAGCCTAAGCAGGGGGGATCAGCCCCAGCATTTT. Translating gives CASSLSRGDQPQHF. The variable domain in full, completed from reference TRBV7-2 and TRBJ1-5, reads GAGVSQSPSNKVTEKGKDVELRCDPISGHTALYWYRQSLGQGLEFLIYFQGNSAPDKSGLPSDRFSAERTGGSVSTLTIQRTQQEDSAVYLCASSLSRGDQPQHFGDGTRLSIL.

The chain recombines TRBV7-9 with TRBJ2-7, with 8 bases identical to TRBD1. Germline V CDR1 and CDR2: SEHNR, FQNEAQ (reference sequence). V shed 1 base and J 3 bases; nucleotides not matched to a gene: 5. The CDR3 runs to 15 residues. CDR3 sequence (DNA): TGTGCCAGCAGCTTAGAAGGGACAGGCGACTACGAGCAGTACTTC. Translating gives CASSLEGTGDYEQYF.

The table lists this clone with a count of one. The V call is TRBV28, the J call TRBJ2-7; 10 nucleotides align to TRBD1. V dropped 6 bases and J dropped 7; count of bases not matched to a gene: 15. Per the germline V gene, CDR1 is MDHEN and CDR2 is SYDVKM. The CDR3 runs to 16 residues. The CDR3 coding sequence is TGTGCCAGCAGCCGGGGACAGGGGCCTCCGGGGGGTGAGCAGTACTTC. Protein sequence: CASSRGQGPPGGEQYF. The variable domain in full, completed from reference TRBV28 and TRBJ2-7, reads DVKVTQSSRYLVKRTGEKVFLECVQDMDHENMFWYRQDPGLGLRLIYFSYDVKMKEKGDIPEGYSVSREKKERFSLILESASTNQTSMYLCASSRGQGPPGGEQYFGPGTRLTVT.

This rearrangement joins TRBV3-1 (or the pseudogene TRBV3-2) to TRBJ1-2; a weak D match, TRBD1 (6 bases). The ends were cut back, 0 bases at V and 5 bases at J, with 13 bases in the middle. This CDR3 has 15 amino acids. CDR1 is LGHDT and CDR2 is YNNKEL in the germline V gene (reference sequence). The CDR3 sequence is CASSQDLGGPYGYTF. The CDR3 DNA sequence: TGTGCCAGCAGCCAAGATTTAGGGGGTCCTTATGGCTACACCTTC.

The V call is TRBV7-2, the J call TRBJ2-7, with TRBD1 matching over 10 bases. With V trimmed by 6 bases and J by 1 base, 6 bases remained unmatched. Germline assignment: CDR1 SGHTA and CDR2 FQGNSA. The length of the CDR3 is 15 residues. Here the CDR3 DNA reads TGTGCCAGCAGAAGGGGACAGGGGAAGTCCTACGAGCAGTACTTC. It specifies CASRRGQGKSYEQYF. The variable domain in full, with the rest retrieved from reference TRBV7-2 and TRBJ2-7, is GAGVSQSPSNKVTEKGKDVELRCDPISGHTALYWYRQSLGQGLEFLIYFQGNSAPDKSGLPSDRFSAERTGGSVSTLTIQRTQQEDSAVYLCASRRGQGKSYEQYFGPGTRLTVT.

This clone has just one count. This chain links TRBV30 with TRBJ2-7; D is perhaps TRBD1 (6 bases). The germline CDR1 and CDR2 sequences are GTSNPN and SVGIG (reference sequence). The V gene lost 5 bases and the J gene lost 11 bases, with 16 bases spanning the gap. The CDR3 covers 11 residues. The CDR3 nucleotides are TGTGCCTGGGGACAGACTAAGGATAAGTACTTC. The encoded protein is CAWGQTKDKYF.

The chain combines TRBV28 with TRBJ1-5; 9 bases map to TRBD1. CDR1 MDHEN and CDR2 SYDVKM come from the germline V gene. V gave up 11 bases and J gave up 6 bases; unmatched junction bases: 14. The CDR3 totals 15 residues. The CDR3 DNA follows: TGTGCCGGGCAGTCTTCACAGGGGGCACTTCAGCCCCAGCATTTT. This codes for CAGQSSQGALQPQHF.

The DNA of the CDR3 is TGTGCCAGCAGCTGGGCTTCCTACGAGCAGTACTTC. Encoded protein: CASSWASYEQYF. The V gene is TRBV5-6, the J gene TRBJ2-7; D gene uncertain. CDR3 length equals 12 residues. V gave up 3 bases and J gave up 1 base, with 5 bases separating them. Germline CDR1 is SGHDT and CDR2 is YYEEEE.

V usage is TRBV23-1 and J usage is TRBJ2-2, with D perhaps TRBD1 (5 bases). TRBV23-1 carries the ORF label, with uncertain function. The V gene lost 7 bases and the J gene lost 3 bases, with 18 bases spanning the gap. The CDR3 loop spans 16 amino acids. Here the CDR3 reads CASTPGWQGDTGELFF. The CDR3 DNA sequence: TGCGCCAGCACCCCAGGGTGGCAGGGTGACACCGGGGAGCTGTTTTTT.

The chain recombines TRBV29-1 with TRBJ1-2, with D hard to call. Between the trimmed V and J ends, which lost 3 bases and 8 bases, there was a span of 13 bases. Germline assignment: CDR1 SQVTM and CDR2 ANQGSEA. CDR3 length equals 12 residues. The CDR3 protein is CSVESGGGGYTF. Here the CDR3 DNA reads TGCAGCGTTGAGTCCGGAGGTGGGGGCTACACCTTC.

This chain's CDR3 is CASSRSTGTGGMDEQFF. For the CDR3, the DNA is TGTGCCAGCAGCCGATCAACCGGGACAGGGGGCATGGATGAGCAGTTCTTC. The rearrangement links TRBV28 to TRBJ2-1, with 12 bases lining up with TRBD1. V shed 6 bases, J shed 8 bases, and the junction held 14 bases outside the gene matches. Per the germline V gene, CDR1 is MDHEN and CDR2 is SYDVKM. This CDR3 comprises 17 residues.

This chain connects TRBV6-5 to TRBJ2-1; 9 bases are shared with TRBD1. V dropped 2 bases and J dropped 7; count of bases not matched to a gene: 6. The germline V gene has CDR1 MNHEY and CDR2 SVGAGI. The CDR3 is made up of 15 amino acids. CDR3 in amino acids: CASSYEGTGLNEQFF. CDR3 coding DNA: TGTGCCAGCAGTTACGAGGGGACAGGGTTGAATGAGCAGTTCTTC.

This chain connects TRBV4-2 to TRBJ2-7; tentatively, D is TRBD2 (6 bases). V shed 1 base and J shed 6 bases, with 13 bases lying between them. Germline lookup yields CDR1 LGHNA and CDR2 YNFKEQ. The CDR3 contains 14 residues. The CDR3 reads CASSQAGGFSEQYF. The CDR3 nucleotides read TGTGCCAGCAGCCAAGCTGGAGGGTTCTCCGAGCAGTACTTC.

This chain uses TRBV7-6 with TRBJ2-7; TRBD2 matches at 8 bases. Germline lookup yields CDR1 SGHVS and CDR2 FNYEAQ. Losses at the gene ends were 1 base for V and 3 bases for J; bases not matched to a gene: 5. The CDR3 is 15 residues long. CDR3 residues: CASSLGAGALYEQYF. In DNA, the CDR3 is TGTGCCAGCAGCTTAGGAGCGGGGGCCCTCTACGAGCAGTACTTC.

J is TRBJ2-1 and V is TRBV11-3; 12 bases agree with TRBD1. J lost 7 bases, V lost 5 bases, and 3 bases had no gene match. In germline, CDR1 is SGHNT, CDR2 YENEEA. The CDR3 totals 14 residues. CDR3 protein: CASSRDRGLNEQFF. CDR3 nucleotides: TGTGCCAGCAGCCGGGACAGGGGGCTTAATGAGCAGTTCTTC.

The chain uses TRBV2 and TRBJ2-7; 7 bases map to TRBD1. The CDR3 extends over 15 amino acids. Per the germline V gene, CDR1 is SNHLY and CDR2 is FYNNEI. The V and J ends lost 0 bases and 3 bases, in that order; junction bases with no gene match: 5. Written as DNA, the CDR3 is TGTGCCAGCAGTGAAGCAGGGGGCTCGGTCTACGAGCAGTACTTC. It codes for CASSEAGGSVYEQYF.